This T cell receptor (beta chain) was identified in a study of vaccination effects on CD4 cells after COVID-19. The assay was immunoSEQ multiplex PCR, and TCRdb's table has in-frame clones only and misses some. The sample lists approximately 29,000 clones, approximately 72% seen once, with less than 35% in the top ten. Antigen-specific CD4+ T cells were expanded with viral peptide pools in the ViraFEST assay before sequencing. At the end of about 10 days of culture, CD4+ T cells were isolated. The individual was infected with SARS-CoV-2 between March and December 2020, as confirmed by PCR. Trimming removed 4 bases at V and 10 bases at J, with 12 bases between. The CDR3 has 13 amino acids. From germline, CDR1 is SGHRS and CDR2 YFSETQ. On this clone itself: No antigen is known for it.

The V and J genes are TRBV5-1 and TRBJ1-6; D gene ambiguous. The clonotype originates from a human donor who had a prior SARS-CoV-2 infection. This sample comprised CD4+ T cells from PBMCs cultured with a peptide pool, obtained before COVID-19 vaccination. DNA for the CDR3: TGCGCCAGCAGCGGAGATGATGAATCACCCCTCCACTTT. Encoded protein: CASSGDDESPLHF.